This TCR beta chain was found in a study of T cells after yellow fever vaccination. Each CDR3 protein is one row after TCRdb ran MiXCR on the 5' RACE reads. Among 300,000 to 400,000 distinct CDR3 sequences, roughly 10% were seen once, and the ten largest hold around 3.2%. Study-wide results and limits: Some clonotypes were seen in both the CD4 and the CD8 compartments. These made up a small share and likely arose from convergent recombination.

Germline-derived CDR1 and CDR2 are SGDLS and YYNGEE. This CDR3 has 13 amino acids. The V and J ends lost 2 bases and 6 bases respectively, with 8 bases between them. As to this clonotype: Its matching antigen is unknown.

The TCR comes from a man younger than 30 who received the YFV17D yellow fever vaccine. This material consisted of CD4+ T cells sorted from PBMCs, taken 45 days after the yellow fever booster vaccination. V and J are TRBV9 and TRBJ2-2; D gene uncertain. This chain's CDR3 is CASSVRPAGELFF. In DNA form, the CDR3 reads TGTGCCAGCAGCGTCCGTCCGGCCGGGGAGCTGTTTTTT.